Shown below are 15 T cell receptor beta chains from a single sample sequenced in a study of T cell responses to AZD1222 COVID-19 vaccine. Sequenced by immunoSEQ multiplex PCR; TCRdb stores in-frame clones only, minus some. The data contain some 120,000 clones, 88% of them singletons. This sample comprised peripheral blood, obtained on day 0 of AZD1222 vaccination. These receptors originate from an adult in good health.

The rearrangement joins TRBV28 to TRBJ1-4; 7 bases agree with TRBD1. This CDR3 is 14 amino acids long. Germline CDR1 MDHEN, CDR2 SYDVKM. V lost 11 bases to trimming and J lost 1 base; unmatched junction nucleotides: 7. The CDR3 bases are TGTGCCGCTTCAGGGGGGGGAACTAATGAAAAACTGTTTTTT. It encodes CAASGGGTNEKLFF.

V usage is TRBV2 and J usage is TRBJ2-5; the D gene is possibly TRBD1 (6 bases). The germline V gene encodes CDR1 SNHLY and CDR2 FYNNEI. This CDR3 spans 15 amino acids. V dropped 1 base and J dropped 1 base, with 10 bases sitting between them. CDR3 DNA: TGTGCCAGCAGTGAAGTCCAGGGGACCCAAGAGACCCAGTACTTC. Amino acids: CASSEVQGTQETQYF.

The chain joins TRBV6-5 to TRBJ1-1, with 9 bases matching TRBD1. The V gene's germline CDR1 is MNHEY and CDR2 SVGAGI. The CDR3 loop spans 14 amino acids. V was pared by 5 bases and J by 4 bases, with 5 bases of the junction left unmatched. As DNA, the CDR3 is TGTGCCAGCAGTCGGGACAGGGCGGCCACTGAAGCTTTCTTT. Residues: CASSRDRAATEAFF.

This clone appeared a single time. The V and J genes are TRBV9 and TRBJ1-3; D perhaps matches TRBD1 (5 bases). The V and J ends lost 0 bases and 0 bases respectively, with 13 bases between them. Per the germline V gene, CDR1 is SGDLS and CDR2 is YYNGEE. The CDR3 has 17 amino acids. In nucleotides, the CDR3 is TGTGCCAGCAGCGTAGGCGGGAGACAGAGCTCTGGAAACACCATATATTTT. It codes for CASSVGGRQSSGNTIYF. Based on the CDR3 plus reference TRBV9 and TRBJ1-3, the full variable domain is DSGVTQTPKHLITATGQRVTLRCSPRSGDLSVYWYQQSLDQGLQFLIQYYNGEERAKGNILERFSAQQFPDLHSELNLSSLELGDSALYFCASSVGGRQSSGNTIYFGEGSWLTVV.

In its sample, this clone was seen a few times. CDR3 region: CASSSRDRGDQETQYF. DNA for the CDR3: TGTGCCAGCAGCTCCCGGGACAGGGGAGACCAAGAGACCCAGTACTTC. The J gene is TRBJ2-5, the V gene TRBV11-3, with 10 bases that match TRBD1. The germline V gene encodes CDR1 SGHNT and CDR2 YENEEA. The V gene end was trimmed by 4 bases and the J gene end by 0 bases; junction bases not matched to a gene: 5. The length of the CDR3 is 16 residues.

The chain couples TRBV19 to TRBJ1-2, with D possibly TRBD1 on 5 matching bases. The germline gives CDR1 LNHDA, CDR2 SQIVND (reference sequence). The V end lost 5 bases, the J end lost 8 bases, and 12 bases lay between the germline ends. This CDR3 comprises 12 residues. The CDR3 protein is CASSPEGHGYTF. The DNA for the CDR3 is TGTGCCAGTAGTCCAGAGGGGCACGGCTACACCTTC.

The rearrangement uses TRBV13 and TRBJ2-7, with D hard to call. V was cut by 4 bases and J by 6 bases, with 10 bases left in between. This CDR3 comprises 12 residues. Germline V lookup: CDR1 PRHDT, CDR2 FYEKMQ (reference sequence). Here the CDR3 reads CASSSLDTEQYF. The CDR3 DNA is TGTGCCAGCAGCTCCCTAGATACCGAGCAGTACTTC.

The J gene is TRBJ1-2, the V gene TRBV19; D is undetermined. The V gene lost 6 bases and the J gene lost 8 bases, with 10 bases spanning the gap. Germline CDR1 reads LNHDA; CDR2 reads SQIVND (reference sequence). The CDR3 spans 11 residues. The CDR3 DNA is TGTGCCAGTAGAGGGATGGAGGGCTACACCTTC. Amino acid sequence: CASRGMEGYTF.

The gene calls are TRBV9 and TRBJ2-2; 10 nucleotides match TRBD2. The trim removed 1 base at V and 0 bases at J, leaving 3 bases unmatched. This CDR3 region has 17 residues. CDR1 and CDR2 (germline): SGDLS, YYNGEE. Here the CDR3 reads CASSVSGGATNTGELFF. CDR3 sequence (DNA): TGTGCCAGCAGCGTAAGCGGGGGGGCGACGAACACCGGGGAGCTGTTTTTT.

The V gene is TRBV7-8, the J gene TRBJ2-7, with D perhaps matching TRBD1 (6 bases). V was pared by 5 bases and J by 3 bases, with 11 bases between. This CDR3 comprises 13 residues. Germline V gene data show CDR1 as SGHVS and CDR2 as FQNEAQ. Here the CDR3 reads CASSTQTGYEQYF. The CDR3, as DNA: TGTGCCAGCAGCACCCAGACAGGCTACGAGCAGTACTTC.

The rearrangement links TRBV19 to TRBJ2-3; 15 bases agree with TRBD2. Germline V gene lookup returns CDR1 LNHDA and CDR2 SQIVND (reference sequence). The length of the CDR3 is 17 residues. V lost 4 bases and J lost 5; bases outside the gene matches: 7. The CDR3 spells CASSTRTSGGVGDTQYF. The CDR3 DNA reads TGTGCCAGTAGTACCCGGACTAGCGGGGGGGTGGGAGATACGCAGTATTTT.

V and J are TRBV25-1 and TRBJ1-1; 7 bases fit TRBD1. From germline, CDR1 is MGHDK and CDR2 SYGVNS. This CDR3 spans 15 amino acids. J gave up 5 bases and V 3 bases, and 9 bases lay outside the gene matches. The CDR3 protein is CASSDSTGVATEAFF. CDR3 DNA sequence: TGTGCCAGCAGTGACTCCACAGGGGTTGCGACTGAAGCTTTCTTT.

V and J are TRBV6-5 and TRBJ2-3; D might be TRBD2 (6 bases). V lost 6 bases and J 4 bases, leaving 14 bases between the germline ends. Looked up from germline, CDR1 is MNHEY and CDR2 is SVGAGI. The CDR3 extends over 14 amino acids. CDR3 loop: CASSPGLGADTQYF. DNA of the CDR3: TGTGCCAGCAGCCCGGGACTGGGGGCAGATACGCAGTATTTT.

V is TRBV28 and J is TRBJ1-2, with D perhaps TRBD1 (6 bases). This CDR3 is built from 13 residues. The V end lost 6 bases, the J end lost 3 bases, and 11 bases lay between the germline ends. Germline V lookup: CDR1 MDHEN, CDR2 SYDVKM. CDR3 loop: CASRDSNDYGYTF. The CDR3 bases are TGTGCCAGCAGGGACAGCAACGACTATGGCTACACCTTC.

As concerns this clone: Other nucleotide sequences in the sample specify the same CDR3. The chain is built from TRBV7-2 and TRBJ1-2, with 11 bases fitting TRBD1. The CDR3 totals 15 residues. Germline V gene data show CDR1 as SGHTA and CDR2 as FQGNSA. V lost 5 bases and J lost 5; bases outside the gene matches: 7. CDR3 DNA sequence: TGTGCCAGCAGCCTTGGACAGGGGGCCGGGTATGGCTACACCTTC. Its protein product is CASSLGQGAGYGYTF.